Included here is one T cell receptor (beta chain) sequence, with context. Its antigen is still unknown. The record originates from a study of cytomegalovirus exposure and HLA in healthy donors. Overall study results and limits: Association of a missense DCLRE1C variant with TCR beta V- and J-gene trimming was reported in a later analysis. Association of roughly 17,000 TCR beta sequences with HLA alleles was found at 0.05 false discovery rate in a later analysis.

The PCR used 60 Vbeta and 13 Jbeta primers. Source study methods: In a later analysis, around 10 million of 60 million to 80 million unique beta chains occurred in at least two donors. Clones were sequenced by immunoSEQ multiplex PCR, and TCRdb holds only the in-frame ones, with some missing. The DNA was the basis for D and trimming; V, J and clone size are from that table. Reported are tens of thousands of clones; the ten largest clones contain 9.5% to 11%. Trimming stripped 2 bases from V and 0 bases from J, with 7 bases between. This CDR3 has 14 residues. In germline, CDR1 is PRHDT, CDR2 FYEKMQ (reference sequence).

Input material: PBMCs. The chain couples TRBV13 to TRBJ2-5; tentative D call: TRBD1 (6 bases). The source of this sequence is a woman in her forties or fifties in good health and CMV-seropositive. CDR3 bases: TGTGCCAGCAGCTTAAGGGGGTACCAAGAGACCCAGTACTTC. Its protein is CASSLRGYQETQYF.